This T cell receptor beta chain was sequenced for a study of blood T cell repertoires in COVID-19. The overall study: Italy, Spain and the United States were the sources of the convalescent and acute COVID-19 samples. PBMCs, B-cell-depleted T cells, or T cells were the source of the cDNA or gDNA that made up the material.

In the study's own analysis: Reference gene primers were amplified, and this amplification served to estimate nucleated cell counts. Here immunoSEQ multiplex PCR was the method, and the copy in TCRdb shows in-frame clones only, minus some. Clone size and V and J calls were adopted from that table, with D and trimming inferred from the DNA. The sample gives 150,000 to 200,000 clones, around four fifths of which show up once; 6.5% to 9.5% is in the top ten. Recruited during active infection, patients (from Seattle) were subsequently followed longitudinally. Sequencing was performed on peripheral blood. The clonotype was recovered from a woman older than 75 with COVID-19, enrolled during active disease.

The DNA for the CDR3 is TGTGCCAGCAGTTCAGCCGGCGGGGGCTATAGCAATCAGCCCCAGCATTTT. It yields the protein CASSSAGGGYSNQPQHF. The chain carries TRBV27 and TRBJ1-5, with a tentative D call TRBD1 (6 bases). From germline, CDR1 is MNHEY and CDR2 SMNVEV (reference sequence). The CDR3 has 17 amino acids. V was shortened by 4 bases and J by 0 bases, with 16 bases between the two germline ends.